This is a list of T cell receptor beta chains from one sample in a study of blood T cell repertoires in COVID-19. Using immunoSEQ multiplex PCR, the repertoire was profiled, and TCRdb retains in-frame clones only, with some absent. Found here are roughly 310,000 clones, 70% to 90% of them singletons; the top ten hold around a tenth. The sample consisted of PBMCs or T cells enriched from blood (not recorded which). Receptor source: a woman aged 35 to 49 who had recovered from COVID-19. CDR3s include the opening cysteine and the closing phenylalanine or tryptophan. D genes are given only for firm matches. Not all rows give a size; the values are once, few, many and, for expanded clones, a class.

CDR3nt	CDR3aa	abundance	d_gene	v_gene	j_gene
TGTGCCAGCAGCCCTGGGACTAGCGGATGGGGCGAGCAGTACTTC	CASSPGTSGWGEQYF	once	TRBD2	TRBV7-9	TRBJ2-7
TGTGCCAGCAGTGAACTAGCCCCAAACCAGTTCTTC	CASSELAPNQFF	-	-	TRBV6-1	TRBJ2-1
TGTGCCAGCAGTCTAACAGGGGGCAATTCACCCCTCCACTTT	CASSLTGGNSPLHF	-	TRBD1	TRBV27	TRBJ1-6
TGTGCCAGCAGTGCGGGGGGGTACGAGCAGTACTTC	CASSAGGYEQYF	-	TRBD2	TRBV6-2/TRBV6-3	TRBJ2-7
TGTGCCTGGAGGCGGACAGGGTCTGGGGCCAACGTCCTGACTTTC	CAWRRTGSGANVLTF	-	TRBD1	TRBV30	TRBJ2-6
TGTGCCATCAGTAGGAGCACTGAAGCTTTCTTT	CAISRSTEAFF	-	-	TRBV10-3	TRBJ1-1
TGCAGCGTTCAATCCCACAGGGGAGGCAATCAGCCCCAGCATTTT	CSVQSHRGGNQPQHF	-	TRBD1	TRBV29-1	TRBJ1-5
TGCAGTGCTAGTCCACTAAATCAGCCCCAGCATTTT	CSASPLNQPQHF	-	-	TRBV20-1	TRBJ1-5
TGCAGCGGCCCCGGGGGGGACAAGAACACCTACGAGCAGTACTTC	CSGPGGDKNTYEQYF	-	TRBD2	TRBV29-1	TRBJ2-7
TGTGCCAGTAGTATATCTCGGGGGAACACCGGGGAGCTGTTTTTT	CASSISRGNTGELFF	-	-	TRBV19	TRBJ2-2
TGTGCCAGCGCGAGACTAGCGGGCTCCTACGAGCAGTACTTC	CASARLAGSYEQYF	-	TRBD2	TRBV7-2	TRBJ2-7
TGTGCCAGTAGTATTAATAGCGGGAAGACCGGGGAGCTGTTTTTT	CASSINSGKTGELFF	-	TRBD2	TRBV19	TRBJ2-2
TGTGCCAGCAGCTTAGCGACGAGGGGGGATACGCAGTATTTT	CASSLATRGDTQYF	-	-	TRBV7-9	TRBJ2-3
TGTGCCAGCAGCCAACTCAGGGCCAACCCTGAAGCTTTCTTT	CASSQLRANPEAFF	-	-	TRBV16	TRBJ1-1
TGTGCCAGCCTCCCGGGGGGGGAGAGCACTGAAGCTTTCTTT	CASLPGGESTEAFF	-	-	TRBV7-3	TRBJ1-1
TGTGCCAGCAGCGTAGTTGCGGGCTCCTACGAGCAGTACTTC	CASSVVAGSYEQYF	-	-	TRBV9	TRBJ2-7
TGTGCCAGCAGTTCTTGGGACAGGGTTAATGAAAAACTGTTTTTT	CASSSWDRVNEKLFF	-	TRBD1	TRBV6-5	TRBJ1-4
TGTGCCAGTCGACAGGGGGCGGGTGGCTACACCTTC	CASRQGAGGYTF	-	TRBD1	TRBV27	TRBJ1-2
TGTGCCAGTAGTATCGGGGGGGGCGCAACCAAAAACATTCAGTACTTC	CASSIGGGATKNIQYF	-	TRBD2	TRBV19	TRBJ2-4
TGTGCCAGCAGTTTCTCCGGGACAGGTCCCTACGAGCAGTACTTC	CASSFSGTGPYEQYF	once	TRBD1	TRBV27	TRBJ2-7
TGTGCCAGCATCGGACTAGCGAGGTACCAAGAGACCCAGTACTTC	CASIGLARYQETQYF	-	TRBD2	TRBV2	TRBJ2-5
TGTGCCAGCAGCCCCGGGAAGTATAGCAATCAGCCCCAGCATTTT	CASSPGKYSNQPQHF	-	-	TRBV28	TRBJ1-5
TGCGCCAGCAGCTCCCAATTCACAGATACGCAGTATTTT	CASSSQFTDTQYF	-	-	TRBV5-1	TRBJ2-3
TGTGCCAGTAGCCAGGGGGCTGTGGGCACTGAAGCTTTCTTT	CASSQGAVGTEAFF	-	TRBD1	TRBV19	TRBJ1-1
TGTGCCAGCAGCTCTAATAGCGGGGGGGCCGTCACCGGGGAGCTGTTTTTT	CASSSNSGGAVTGELFF	-	TRBD2	TRBV7-2	TRBJ2-2
TGTGCCAGCAGCCAATCTACCGGACTAGCGGGAGGGTTCGAGCAGTTCTTC	CASSQSTGLAGGFEQFF	-	TRBD2	TRBV3-1/TRBV3-2	TRBJ2-1
TGTGCCAGCAGCCCACCGGGACAGGTACTCTACGAGCAGTACTTC	CASSPPGQVLYEQYF	-	TRBD1	TRBV14	TRBJ2-7
TGTGCCAGCAGTTATAGCGGGGGCCGTAATACGCAGTATTTT	CASSYSGGRNTQYF	-	TRBD2	TRBV28	TRBJ2-3
TGTGCCTGGAGTCAGGGGGAGCGCAATCAGCCCCAGCATTTT	CAWSQGERNQPQHF	few	TRBD1	TRBV30	TRBJ1-5
TGTGCCAGCAGCTTGGCACACCGGGAGCTGTTTTTT	CASSLAHRELFF	-	-	TRBV5-6	TRBJ2-2
TGTGCCAGCAGCTCCCTTAATCCCGGACAGGGGGTCACCGGGGAGCTGTTTTTT	CASSSLNPGQGVTGELFF	-	TRBD1	TRBV7-3	TRBJ2-2
TGTGCCAGCAGCCCCGTAGGCGGTAATATCCGTCACAATCAGCCCCAGCATTTT	CASSPVGGNIRHNQPQHF	-	-	TRBV3-1/TRBV3-2	TRBJ1-5
TGTGCCAGCAGGGTGCGGAATTCACCCCTCCACTTT	CASRVRNSPLHF	-	-	TRBV28	TRBJ1-6
TGTGCCAGCCGAGACAGTGTCAGCTCCTACGAGCAGTACTTC	CASRDSVSSYEQYF	-	-	TRBV5-6	TRBJ2-7
TGTGCCAGCAGCTCCCCTAGCGGGAGGGCCTCCTACAATGAGCAGTTCTTC	CASSSPSGRASYNEQFF	-	TRBD2	TRBV7-2	TRBJ2-1
TGTGCCAGCAGCTTCCTCGGGACAGTCGGTGGTGGCTACACCTTC	CASSFLGTVGGGYTF	-	TRBD1	TRBV7-9	TRBJ1-2
TGTGCCAGCAGTTACTCAGCCCTGCGGGAATACAATGAGCAGTTCTTC	CASSYSALREYNEQFF	-	-	TRBV6-6	TRBJ2-1
TGTGCCAGCAGTTCTCCACGGGTGTTGGATACGCAGTATTTT	CASSSPRVLDTQYF	-	-	TRBV6-2/TRBV6-3	TRBJ2-3
TGTGCCAGCATCCTCGGGGGGATCAATGAGCAGTTCTTC	CASILGGINEQFF	-	TRBD2	TRBV7-9	TRBJ2-1
TGTGCCAGCAGTCGTGACAGACACCATGGCTACACCTTC	CASSRDRHHGYTF	-	-	TRBV6-2/TRBV6-3	TRBJ1-2
TGTGCCACCAGTGACGGGAGTTGGAATGAGCAGTTCTTC	CATSDGSWNEQFF	few	-	TRBV24-1	TRBJ2-1
TGTGCCAGCAGCTCCCCCCGAAGTACAGGATTGAACACCGGGGAGCTGTTTTTT	CASSSPRSTGLNTGELFF	-	-	TRBV11-3	TRBJ2-2
TGCGCCAGCAGCCGGGACTTGGCGCTCTCCTACGAGCAGTACTTC	CASSRDLALSYEQYF	-	-	TRBV4-3	TRBJ2-7
TGTGCCAGCAGCCCGGACTACAATCCCTCCTACGAGCAGTACTTC	CASSPDYNPSYEQYF	once	-	TRBV27	TRBJ2-7
TGTGCCAGCAGTTACGGCACAGGGGGCCGCTACGAGCAGTACTTC	CASSYGTGGRYEQYF	-	TRBD1	TRBV6-2/TRBV6-3	TRBJ2-7
TGTGCCAGCAGTTACGGCGGAGGAATGATGGACAATCAGCCCCAGCATTTT	CASSYGGGMMDNQPQHF	once	-	TRBV6-2/TRBV6-3	TRBJ1-5
TGTGCCAGCAGGTTGGGGCGCAGCAATCAGCCCCAGCATTTT	CASRLGRSNQPQHF	-	-	TRBV28	TRBJ1-5
TGTGCCAGCAGCCAAGGATTGGGGGGTCAGCCCCAGCATTTT	CASSQGLGGQPQHF	-	-	TRBV3-1/TRBV3-2	TRBJ1-5
TGTGCCAGCAGCTTAACTCCCCCGCCAGATACGCAGTATTTT	CASSLTPPPDTQYF	-	-	TRBV11-2	TRBJ2-3
TGTGCCAGCTCACCGCCAGGGGGCCATGGGAACTATGGCTACACCTTC	CASSPPGGHGNYGYTF	-	TRBD1	TRBV18	TRBJ1-2
TGTGCCAGCAGTGATCAAGGGGGGGTAAACATTCAGTACTTC	CASSDQGGVNIQYF	-	-	TRBV2	TRBJ2-4
TGTGCCAGCAGGGACGGACAGGGTGACTATGGCTACACCTTC	CASRDGQGDYGYTF	-	TRBD1	TRBV2	TRBJ1-2
TGCAGCGTTGACTCCGGGACAGGCGAAAAACTGTTTTTT	CSVDSGTGEKLFF	-	TRBD1	TRBV29-1	TRBJ1-4
TGTGCCAGCACTGCAGTCGGGATCGATGGCACCATATATTTT	CASTAVGIDGTIYF	few	-	TRBV25-1	TRBJ1-3
TGTGCCAGCAGTTTAACGGACAGGGTCCTGAACACTGAAGCTTTCTTT	CASSLTDRVLNTEAFF	-	TRBD1	TRBV27	TRBJ1-1